The next 17 T cell receptor beta chains were all read from a single sample in a study of response to subunit inactivated influenza vaccine. TCRdb redid the calling of the RT-PCR reads with MiXCR, one entry per CDR3 protein. The table has about 570,000 distinct CDR3 sequences, around 11% seen once. This same sample was also taken into another study, of T cells expressing NK-cell markers. From that paper: 5'RACE template switching built TCR beta cDNA with unique molecular identifiers.

This specimen consisted of PBMCs from blood, obtained on the day of vaccination. All receptors come from a man aged 50-59 years who received an inactivated influenza vaccine.

The chain recombines TRBV7-2 with TRBJ2-3; unclear D gene. The CDR3 covers 12 residues. Germline V gives CDR1 SGHTA, CDR2 FQGNSA. Trimming stripped 3 bases from V and 11 bases from J, with 12 bases between. The CDR3 loop reads CASSFVDLRQYF. For the CDR3, the DNA is TGTGCCAGCAGCTTCGTGGACCTAAGGCAGTATTTT.

This clonotype turned up a few times. The chain combines TRBV5-1 with TRBJ1-2; TRBD1 agrees at 10 bases. Looked up from germline, CDR1 is SGHRS and CDR2 is YFSETQ. V gave up 4 bases and J gave up 6 bases; unmatched junction bases: 6. The CDR3 sequence is 14 residues long. As DNA, the CDR3 is TGCGCCAGCAGCACCCCGACAGGGGGCGATGGCTACACCTTC. This translates into CASSTPTGGDGYTF.

This chain links TRBV9 with TRBJ2-7; perhaps TRBD2 as D (5 bases). This CDR3 has 13 residues. Trimming cost V 4 bases and J 7 bases, with 15 bases left between them. CDR1 and CDR2 (germline): SGDLS, YYNGEE. The chain's CDR3 is CASSPPARGEQYF. The CDR3 DNA is TGTGCCAGCAGCCCGCCGGCTCGGGGAGAGCAGTACTTC.

This chain connects TRBV6-2 or TRBV6-3 to TRBJ2-5, with 8 bases that match TRBD1. Germline lookup yields CDR1 MNHEY and CDR2 SVGEGT. The trim removed 5 bases at V and 4 bases at J, leaving 6 bases unmatched. This CDR3 region has 14 residues. The CDR3 bases are TGTGCCAGCAGTCAGCGCGACAGGGGAGAGACCCAGTACTTC. Translated, it gives CASSQRDRGETQYF.

The chain's CDR3 is CASSWGRSYEQYF. The CDR3 nucleotides read TGTGCCAGCAGCTGGGGGCGCAGCTACGAGCAGTACTTC. The chain recombines TRBV28 with TRBJ2-7; D might be TRBD1 (6 bases). The ends were cut back, 6 bases at V and 3 bases at J, with 12 bases in the middle. Germline V CDR1 and CDR2: MDHEN, SYDVKM. CDR3 length: 13 amino acids.

The DNA of the CDR3 is TGTGCCAGCACCGCGTATGGTAGGGAGACCCAGTACTTC. It specifies CASTAYGRETQYF. The chain joins TRBV5-6 to TRBJ2-5; D is undetermined. Trimming removed 6 bases from V and 5 bases from J, with 14 bases in between. Germline CDR1 is SGHDT and CDR2 is YYEEEE. There are 13 residues in the CDR3.

This clonotype has just a few counts. The V call is TRBV6-6, the J call TRBJ1-2; D is ambiguous. Germline V lookup: CDR1 MNHNY, CDR2 SVGAGI (reference sequence). This CDR3 has 13 amino acids. V lost 2 bases and J lost 8, with 12 bases in between. DNA for the CDR3: TGTGCCAGCAGTTACACCGAAGAAGGGGGCTACACCTTC. Protein: CASSYTEEGGYTF.

This clonotype has ten or more counts. The genes are TRBV19 and TRBJ2-5; 10 bases line up with TRBD2. Germline V gene sequence: CDR1 LNHDA, CDR2 SQIVND (reference sequence). The CDR3 is made up of 15 amino acids. J was trimmed by 2 bases and V by 9 bases; bases with no gene match: 9. CDR3 residues: CASSPRTSGQETQYF. CDR3 sequence (DNA): TGTGCCAGCTCCCCTCGGACTAGCGGACAAGAGACCCAGTACTTC.

V gene TRBV5-6 combines with J gene TRBJ1-4; D is perhaps TRBD1 (6 bases). V lost 4 bases to trimming and J lost 8 bases, with 12 bases between them. CDR3 length: 13 residues. CDR1 is SGHDT and CDR2 is YYEEEE in the germline V gene. CDR3 nucleotides: TGTGCCAGCAGCGAGGGACACGAGGAAAAACTGTTTTTT. It is translated as CASSEGHEEKLFF.

As concerns this clonotype: A much larger clone is a single base away; this may be a read error. This chain links TRBV21-1 with TRBJ1-5; TRBD1 is the table's D call, not checked against the DNA. TRBV21-1 is a pseudogene. CDR3 size: 18 residues. The CDR3 loop reads CATAAWDRGDLSNQPQHF. The CDR3, as DNA: TGTGCCACCGCGGCGTGGGACAGGGGGGACCTTAGCAATCAGCCCCAGCATTTT.

The chain links TRBV28 to TRBJ2-2, with 10 positions matching TRBD2. This CDR3 is 16 amino acids long. From germline, CDR1 is MDHEN and CDR2 SYDVKM. V shed 5 bases and J 3 bases; nucleotides not matched to a gene: 6. CDR3 DNA: TGTGCCAGCAGTCTGAGGACTAGCGGATACACCGGGGAGCTGTTTTTT. Translating it yields CASSLRTSGYTGELFF. Based on the CDR3 plus reference TRBV28 and TRBJ2-2, the full variable domain is DVKVTQSSRYLVKRTGEKVFLECVQDMDHENMFWYRQDPGLGLRLIYFSYDVKMKEKGDIPEGYSVSREKKERFSLILESASTNQTSMYLCASSLRTSGYTGELFFGEGSRLTVL.

This clonotype was recorded at least ten times. The V and J genes are TRBV12-3 or TRBV12-4 and TRBJ2-3; D remains ambiguous. V lost 7 bases and J 1 base, leaving 12 bases between the germline ends. CDR3 size: 14 residues. CDR3 sequence: CASTQRFGTDTQYF. The CDR3 region has the DNA TGTGCCAGCACCCAAAGGTTCGGCACAGATACGCAGTATTTT.

This clonotype has more than one count but fewer than ten. Here the CDR3 reads CASSQYLLQETQYF. CDR3 in DNA: TGCGCCAGCAGCCAATATCTCCTCCAAGAGACCCAGTACTTC. The chain is built from TRBV4-3 and TRBJ2-5, with unresolved D. The CDR3 has 14 residues. V lost 2 bases, J lost 1 base, and 8 bases lay in between. CDR1 is LGHNA, CDR2 YSLEER, per germline.

This chain joins TRBV12-3 or TRBV12-4 and TRBJ2-5; D is unclear. With 2 bases removed from V and 1 base from J, the gap between germline ends came to 8 bases. There are 14 residues in the CDR3. CDR3 amino acids: CASSLRGTQETQYF. DNA for the CDR3: TGTGCCAGCAGTTTAAGAGGAACCCAAGAGACCCAGTACTTC.

The V call is TRBV7-9, the J call TRBJ1-1; 9 bases agree with TRBD1. V gave up 3 bases and J gave up 4 bases; unmatched junction bases: 3. This CDR3 spans 14 amino acids. Germline CDR1 SEHNR, CDR2 FQNEAQ (reference sequence). CDR3 protein: CASSFRDRATEAFF. The CDR3 DNA reads as TGTGCCAGCAGCTTTCGGGACAGGGCCACTGAAGCTTTCTTT. Using reference TRBV7-9 and TRBJ1-1 for the parts outside the CDR3, the full variable domain is DTGVSQNPRHKITKRGQNVTFRCDPISEHNRLYWYRQTLGQGPEFLTYFQNEAQLEKSRLLSDRFSAERPKGSFSTLEIQRTEQGDSAMYLCASSFRDRATEAFFGQGTRLTVV.

In its sample, this clonotype was seen a few times. The chain couples TRBV24-1 to TRBJ2-1, with 9 bases fitting TRBD2. The CDR3 runs to 18 residues. Germline CDR1 is KGHDR and CDR2 is SFDVKD. Trimming took 3 bases from V and 8 from J; bases not matched to a gene: 16. CDR3 loop: CATSDMPARAGGPYEQFF. In DNA form, the CDR3 reads TGTGCCACCAGTGATATGCCGGCTAGGGCGGGGGGGCCATATGAGCAGTTCTTC.

Ten or more counts support this clonotype. The rearrangement links TRBV28 to TRBJ2-7, with 14 positions matching TRBD2. This CDR3 has 16 residues. J gave up 6 bases and V 7 bases, and 11 bases lay outside the gene matches. In germline, CDR1 is MDHEN, CDR2 SYDVKM. CDR3 loop: CASTLSSGLAGGEQYF. The CDR3 DNA reads as TGTGCCAGCACCCTATCCAGCGGACTAGCGGGAGGCGAGCAGTACTTC.